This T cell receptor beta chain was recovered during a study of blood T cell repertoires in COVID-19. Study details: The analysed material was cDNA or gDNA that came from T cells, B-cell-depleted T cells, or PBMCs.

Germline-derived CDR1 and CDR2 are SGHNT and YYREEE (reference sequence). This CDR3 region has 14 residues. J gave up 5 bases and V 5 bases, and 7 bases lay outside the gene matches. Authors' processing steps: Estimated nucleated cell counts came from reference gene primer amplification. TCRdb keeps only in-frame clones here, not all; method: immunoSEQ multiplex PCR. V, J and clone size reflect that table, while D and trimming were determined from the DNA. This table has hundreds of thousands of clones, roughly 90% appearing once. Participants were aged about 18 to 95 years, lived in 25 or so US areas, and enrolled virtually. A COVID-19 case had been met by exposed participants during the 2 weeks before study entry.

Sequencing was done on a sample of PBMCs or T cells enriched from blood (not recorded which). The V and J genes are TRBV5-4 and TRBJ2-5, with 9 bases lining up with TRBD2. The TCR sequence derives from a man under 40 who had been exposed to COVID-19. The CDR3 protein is CASSYGGGEETQYF. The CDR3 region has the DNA TGTGCCAGCAGTTACGGCGGGGGGGAGGAGACCCAGTACTTC.